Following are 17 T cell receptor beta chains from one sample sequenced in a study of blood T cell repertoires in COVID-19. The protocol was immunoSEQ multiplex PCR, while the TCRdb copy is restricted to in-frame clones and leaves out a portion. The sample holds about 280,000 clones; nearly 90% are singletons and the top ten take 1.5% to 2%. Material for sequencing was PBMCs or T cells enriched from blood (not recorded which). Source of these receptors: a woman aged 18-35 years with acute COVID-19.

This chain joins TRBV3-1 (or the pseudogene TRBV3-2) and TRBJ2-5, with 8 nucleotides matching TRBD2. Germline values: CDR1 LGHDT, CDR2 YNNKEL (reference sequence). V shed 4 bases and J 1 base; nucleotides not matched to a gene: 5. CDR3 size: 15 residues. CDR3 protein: CASSLSGSPQETQYF. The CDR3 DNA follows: TGTGCCAGCAGCCTGAGCGGGAGTCCCCAAGAGACCCAGTACTTC.

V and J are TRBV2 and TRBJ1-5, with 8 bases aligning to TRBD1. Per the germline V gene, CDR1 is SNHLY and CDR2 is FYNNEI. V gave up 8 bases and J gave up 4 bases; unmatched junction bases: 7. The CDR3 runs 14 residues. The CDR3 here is CASEGQVQNQPQHF. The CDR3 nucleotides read TGTGCCAGCGAGGGACAGGTGCAGAATCAGCCCCAGCATTTT.

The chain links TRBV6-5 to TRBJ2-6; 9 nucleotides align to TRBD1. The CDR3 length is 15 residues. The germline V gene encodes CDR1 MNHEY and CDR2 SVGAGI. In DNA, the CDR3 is TGTGGTCGGGACAGGGTGCTTCCTGGGGCCAACGTCCTGACTTTC. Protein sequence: CGRDRVLPGANVLTF.

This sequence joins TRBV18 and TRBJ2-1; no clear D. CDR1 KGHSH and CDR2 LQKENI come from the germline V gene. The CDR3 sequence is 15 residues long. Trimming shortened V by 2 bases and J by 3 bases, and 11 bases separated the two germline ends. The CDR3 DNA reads TGTGCCAGCTCACCATCTATTACGGTCTACAATGAGCAGTTCTTC. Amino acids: CASSPSITVYNEQFF. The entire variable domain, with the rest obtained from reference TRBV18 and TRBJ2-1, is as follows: NAGVMQNPRHLVRRRGQEARLRCSPMKGHSHVYWYRQLPEEGLKFMVYLQKENIIDESGMPKERFSAEFPKEGPSILRIQQVVRGDSAAYFCASSPSITVYNEQFFGPGTRLTVL.

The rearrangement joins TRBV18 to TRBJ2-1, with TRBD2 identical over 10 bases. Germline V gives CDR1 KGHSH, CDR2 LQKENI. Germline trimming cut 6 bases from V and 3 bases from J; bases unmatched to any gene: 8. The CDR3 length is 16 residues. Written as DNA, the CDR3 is TGTGCCAGCTCCCGTTCACTAGCGGGAAGCTACAATGAGCAGTTCTTC. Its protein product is CASSRSLAGSYNEQFF.

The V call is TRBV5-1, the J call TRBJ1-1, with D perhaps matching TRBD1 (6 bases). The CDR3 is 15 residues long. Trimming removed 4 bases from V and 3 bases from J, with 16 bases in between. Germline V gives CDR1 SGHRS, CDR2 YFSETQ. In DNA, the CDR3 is TGCGCCAGCAGCCGCGACGGACACAGGGACACTGAAGCTTTCTTT. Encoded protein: CASSRDGHRDTEAFF.

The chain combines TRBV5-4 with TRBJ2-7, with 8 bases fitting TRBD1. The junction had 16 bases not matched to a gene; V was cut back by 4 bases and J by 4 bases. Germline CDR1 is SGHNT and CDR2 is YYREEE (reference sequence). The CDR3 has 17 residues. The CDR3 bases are TGTGCCAGCAGCAGGGACAGGCGCCGCCGGGGGCATTACGAGCAGTACTTC. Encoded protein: CASSRDRRRRGHYEQYF.

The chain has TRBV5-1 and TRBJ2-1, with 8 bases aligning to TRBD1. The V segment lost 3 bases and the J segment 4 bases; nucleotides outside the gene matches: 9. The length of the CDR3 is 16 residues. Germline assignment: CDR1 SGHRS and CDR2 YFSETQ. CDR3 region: CASSSRQGMAYNEQFF. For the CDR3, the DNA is TGCGCCAGCAGCTCCAGACAGGGGATGGCTTACAATGAGCAGTTCTTC.

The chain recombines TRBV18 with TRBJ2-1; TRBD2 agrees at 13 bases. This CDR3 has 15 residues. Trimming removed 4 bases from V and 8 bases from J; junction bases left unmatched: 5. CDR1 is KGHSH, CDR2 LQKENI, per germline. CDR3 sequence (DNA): TGTGCCAGCTCACTACTAGCGGGAGGGACCGATGAGCAGTTCTTC. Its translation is CASSLLAGGTDEQFF.

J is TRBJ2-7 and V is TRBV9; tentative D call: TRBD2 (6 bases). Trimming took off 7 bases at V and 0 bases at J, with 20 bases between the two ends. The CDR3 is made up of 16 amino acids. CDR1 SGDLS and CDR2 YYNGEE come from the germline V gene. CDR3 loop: CASGRGVGWSSYEQYF. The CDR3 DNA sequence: TGTGCCAGCGGGCGGGGAGTGGGATGGAGCTCCTACGAGCAGTACTTC.

The CDR3 reads CASSNRDRYTGELFF. The CDR3 region has the DNA TGTGCCAGCAGCAACCGGGACAGATACACCGGGGAGCTGTTTTTT. The V call is TRBV13, the J call TRBJ2-2, with 7 bases lining up with TRBD1. The ends lost 5 bases at V and 3 bases at J; junction bases unmatched: 6. The CDR3 extends over 15 amino acids. Germline CDR1 PRHDT, CDR2 FYEKMQ (reference sequence).

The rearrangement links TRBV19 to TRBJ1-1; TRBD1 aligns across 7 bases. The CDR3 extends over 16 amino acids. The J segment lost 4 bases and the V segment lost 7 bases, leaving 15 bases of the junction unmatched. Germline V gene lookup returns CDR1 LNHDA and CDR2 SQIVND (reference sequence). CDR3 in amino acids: CASTKIWDSSGTEAFF. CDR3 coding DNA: TGTGCCAGTACCAAAATATGGGACAGCAGCGGCACTGAAGCTTTCTTT.

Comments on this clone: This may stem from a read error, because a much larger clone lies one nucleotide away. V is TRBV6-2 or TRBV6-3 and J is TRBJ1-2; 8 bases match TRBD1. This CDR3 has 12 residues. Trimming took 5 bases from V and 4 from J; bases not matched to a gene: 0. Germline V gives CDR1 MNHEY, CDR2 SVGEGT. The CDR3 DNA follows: TGTGCCAGCAGTACAGGGGGCTATGGCTACACCTTC. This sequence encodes CASSTGGYGYTF.

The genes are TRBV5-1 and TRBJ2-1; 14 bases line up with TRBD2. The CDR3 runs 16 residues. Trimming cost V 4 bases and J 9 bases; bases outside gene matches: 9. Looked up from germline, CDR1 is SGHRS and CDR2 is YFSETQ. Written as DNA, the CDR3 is TGCGCCAGCAGCCCTACCGGGACTAGCGGGAGCAGTGAGCAGTTCTTC. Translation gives CASSPTGTSGSSEQFF. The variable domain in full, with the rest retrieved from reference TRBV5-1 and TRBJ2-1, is KAGVTQTPRYLIKTRGQQVTLSCSPISGHRSVSWYQQTPGQGLQFLFEYFSETQRNKGNFPGRFSGRQFSNSRSEMNVSTLELGDSALYLCASSPTGTSGSSEQFFGPGTRLTVL.

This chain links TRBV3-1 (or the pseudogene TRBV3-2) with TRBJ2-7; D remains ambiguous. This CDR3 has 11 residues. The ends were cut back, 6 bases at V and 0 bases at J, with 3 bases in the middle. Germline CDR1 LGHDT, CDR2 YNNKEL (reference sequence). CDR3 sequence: CASSYSYEQYF. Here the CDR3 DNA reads TGTGCCAGCAGTTACTCCTACGAGCAGTACTTC.

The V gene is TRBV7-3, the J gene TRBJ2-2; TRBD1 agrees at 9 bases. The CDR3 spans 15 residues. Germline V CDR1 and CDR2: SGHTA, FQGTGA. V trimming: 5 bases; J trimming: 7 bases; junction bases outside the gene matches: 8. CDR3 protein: CASSGTGLSGGELFF. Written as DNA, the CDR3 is TGTGCCAGCAGCGGGACAGGGCTATCCGGCGGGGAGCTGTTTTTT.

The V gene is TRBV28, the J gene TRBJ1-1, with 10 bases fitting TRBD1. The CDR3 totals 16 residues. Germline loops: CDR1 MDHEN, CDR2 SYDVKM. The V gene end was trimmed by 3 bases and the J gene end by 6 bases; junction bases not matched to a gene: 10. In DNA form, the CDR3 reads TGTGCCAGCAGTTTGGACAGGGGGTTCCTCTCCGCTGAAGCTTTCTTT. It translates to CASSLDRGFLSAEAFF.